This entry lists 20 T cell receptor beta chains sequenced from one sample in a study of identifying expanded T cells in peripheral blood (dated by TCRdb to between 2018 and 2020). Receptor libraries were prepared by the immunoSEQ multiplex PCR assay. The table comes from immuneACCESS by way of TCRdb, which keeps in-frame sequences with V and J called. Part of the clones is missing from these tables; in studies checked, under half for an unresolved V gene and the rest for unknown reasons. Here the sample has 120,000 or so clones; roughly 82% occur a single time. The top ten clonotypes cover over 3% of the sample. The sequencing sample was made of blood. The receptors stem from a person aged 18-70 years in good health.

On this clone itself: A junction boundary mismatches the germline segment, possibly from a read error. The chain joins TRBV4-1 to TRBJ2-3, with a possible D match to TRBD1 (6 bases). This CDR3 has 13 residues. The V gene's germline CDR1 is MGHRA and CDR2 YSYEKL. The CDR3 loop is CASSQGVGALQVF. CDR3 sequence (DNA): TGCGCCAGCAGCCAAGGGGTGGGGGCTTTACAGGTATTT.

V gene TRBV7-2 combines with J gene TRBJ2-1; 8 bases match TRBD1. This CDR3 has 14 amino acids. The ends lost 5 bases at V and 7 bases at J; junction bases unmatched: 7. Germline V gene sequence: CDR1 SGHTA, CDR2 FQGNSA. The CDR3 DNA is TGTGCCAGCAGCCGCCGGACAGGGAAGAATGAGCAGTTCTTC. Amino acids: CASSRRTGKNEQFF. Full variable domain (remainder filled in from reference TRBV7-2 and TRBJ2-1): GAGVSQSPSNKVTEKGKDVELRCDPISGHTALYWYRQSLGQGLEFLIYFQGNSAPDKSGLPSDRFSAERTGGSVSTLTIQRTQQEDSAVYLCASSRRTGKNEQFFGPGTRLTVL.

The chain has TRBV4-1 and TRBJ2-2; a possible D gene is TRBD1 (5 bases). The CDR3 is made up of 20 amino acids. Trimming left V 3 bases short and J 3 bases short, with 26 bases between. CDR1 and CDR2 from the germline V gene are MGHRA and YSYEKL. CDR3 DNA sequence: TGCGCCAGCAGCCAGACGTATAACATTTACAGGTCGGTGGACACCGGGGAGCTGTTTTTT. It translates to CASSQTYNIYRSVDTGELFF.

Details on this clone: A read error may account for a junction end that differs from germline. The chain recombines TRBV2 with TRBJ1-2; D possibly corresponds to TRBD1 (5 bases). The CDR3 spans 12 residues. Germline loops: CDR1 SNHLY, CDR2 FYNNEI. CDR3 coding DNA: TGTGCCAGCAATGAAGGGGCGGGGGGCTACACCTTC. This sequence encodes CASNEGAGGYTF.

As DNA, the CDR3 is TGTGCCAGCAGCTTAGCTGGGACCACAGATACGCAGTATTTT. Its translation: CASSLAGTTDTQYF. The rearrangement uses TRBV7-2 and TRBJ2-3; the D call may be TRBD1 or TRBD2 (5 bases each). The CDR3 is 14 residues long. Looked up from germline, CDR1 is SGHTA and CDR2 is FQGNSA. The V gene lost 0 bases and the J gene lost 2 bases, with 6 bases spanning the gap.

This clone has just one count. The chain couples TRBV4-1 to TRBJ2-1; maybe TRBD1 (5 bases). V lost 0 bases, J lost 2 bases, and 5 bases lay in between. CDR1 and CDR2 from the germline V gene are MGHRA and YSYEKL. This CDR3 is 14 amino acids long. CDR3 protein: CASSQDRAYNEQFF. CDR3 DNA sequence: TGCGCCAGCAGCCAAGACAGGGCCTACAATGAGCAGTTCTTC.

CDR3 nucleotides: TGTGCCAGCTCACCTACCTGGGACAGAACTCTAAATGAGCAGTTCTTC. This encodes CASSPTWDRTLNEQFF. The chain uses TRBV18 and TRBJ2-1; 7 nucleotides agree with TRBD1. The CDR3 has 16 amino acids. Germline CDR1 is KGHSH and CDR2 is LQKENI. Trimming removed 3 bases from V and 7 bases from J; junction bases left unmatched: 12.

The genes are TRBV9 and TRBJ1-4, with 7 bases fitting TRBD1. The CDR3 is 15 amino acids. V shed 4 bases and J 3 bases; nucleotides not matched to a gene: 6. Germline V lookup: CDR1 SGDLS, CDR2 YYNGEE. The CDR3 bases are TGTGCCAGCAGCCCACAGGGGTTCCCTAATGAAAAACTGTTTTTT. This translates into CASSPQGFPNEKLFF.

This clone was counted only a few times. The chain joins TRBV18 to TRBJ2-7; D may match TRBD1 or TRBD2 (5 bases each). V dropped 4 bases and J dropped 4 bases, with 14 bases sitting between them. The CDR3 loop spans 14 amino acids. CDR1 is KGHSH, CDR2 LQKENI, per germline. This chain's CDR3 is CASSQPGRSYEQYF. CDR3 nucleotide sequence: TGTGCCAGCTCACAACCGGGACGGAGTTACGAGCAGTACTTC.

This clone occurred a few times. The V gene is TRBV5-6, the J gene TRBJ1-6; 8 bases map to TRBD1. Unmatched junction bases numbered 3, after V lost 4 bases and J lost 6 bases. CDR1 is SGHDT, CDR2 YYEEEE, per germline. The CDR3 covers 14 residues. CDR3 coding DNA: TGTGCCAGCAGCCGGGGACAGGTTAATTCACCCCTCCACTTT. Amino acids: CASSRGQVNSPLHF.

This clone was seen a handful of times. The CDR3, as DNA: TGTGCCAGCAGCGGGCGGAGTAATTCACCCCTCCACTTT. Translated, it gives CASSGRSNSPLHF. The chain couples TRBV2 to TRBJ1-6; no definite D call. V lost 6 bases to trimming and J lost 6 bases, with 9 bases between them. The CDR3 is 13 residues long. CDR1 is SNHLY and CDR2 is FYNNEI in the germline V gene.

The rearrangement joins TRBV18 to TRBJ1-4; maybe TRBD1 (5 bases). Trimming left V 2 bases short and J 5 bases short, with 15 bases between. Germline-derived CDR1 and CDR2 are KGHSH and LQKENI. The CDR3 contains 16 residues. The chain's CDR3 is CASSPRLGTTNEKLFF. In DNA, the CDR3 is TGTGCCAGCTCACCAAGGTTAGGGACGACCAATGAAAAACTGTTTTTT.

The chain carries TRBV28 and TRBJ1-5; D gene unclear. V was clipped by 3 bases and J by 5 bases, with 5 bases between them. The V gene's germline CDR1 is MDHEN and CDR2 SYDVKM. The CDR3 totals 12 residues. The CDR3 DNA is TGTGCCAGCAGTTTCACACATCAGCCCCAGCATTTT. As protein: CASSFTHQPQHF.

This chain uses TRBV11-2 with TRBJ1-2; D is undetermined. Per the germline V gene, CDR1 is SGHAT and CDR2 is FQNNGV. Trimming left V 2 bases short and J 0 bases short, with 7 bases between. The CDR3 is 14 amino acids. The CDR3 region is CASSLWIANYGYTF. The CDR3 DNA reads as TGTGCCAGCAGCTTATGGATAGCTAACTATGGCTACACCTTC. Full variable domain (missing parts from reference TRBV11-2 and TRBJ1-2): EAGVAQSPRYKIIEKRQSVAFWCNPISGHATLYWYQQILGQGPKLLIQFQNNGVVDDSQLPKDRFSAERLKGVDSTLKIQPAKLEDSAVYLCASSLWIANYGYTFGSGTRLTVV.

The chain couples TRBV14 to TRBJ2-7, with D hard to call. CDR3 size: 14 residues. Germline values: CDR1 SGHDN, CDR2 FVKESK. V lost 0 bases to trimming and J lost 5 bases, with 11 bases between them. The CDR3 nucleotides are TGTGCCAGCAGCCAAGAAGGGCTTCTGGACGAGCAGTACTTC. It translates to CASSQEGLLDEQYF. The full variable domain, with the rest looked up from reference TRBV14 and TRBJ2-7, is EAGVTQFPSHSVIEKGQTVTLRCDPISGHDNLYWYRRVMGKEIKFLLHFVKESKQDESGMPNNRFLAERTGGTYSTLKVQPAELEDSGVYFCASSQEGLLDEQYFGPGTRLTVT.

Ten or more counts support this clone. The chain is built from TRBV19 and TRBJ2-5; 9 nucleotides agree with TRBD1. There are 16 residues in the CDR3. V lost 0 bases, J lost 5 bases, and 7 bases stayed unmatched. Germline V gives CDR1 LNHDA, CDR2 SQIVND (reference sequence). This CDR3 reads CASSIDGTGFLETQYF. DNA of the CDR3: TGTGCCAGTAGTATAGATGGGACAGGGTTTTTGGAGACCCAGTACTTC.

The DNA for the CDR3 is TGTGCCAGCAGCACCGGACAGGGGGGGATTGAGACCCAGTACTTC. Translation: CASSTGQGGIETQYF. The chain employs TRBV7-8 and TRBJ2-5; 10 bases align to TRBD1. This CDR3 has 15 residues. The germline V gene has CDR1 SGHVS and CDR2 FQNEAQ. Germline trimming cut 5 bases from V and 5 bases from J; bases unmatched to any gene: 8.

The chain joins TRBV11-2 to TRBJ2-3; 7 bases fit TRBD2. From germline, CDR1 is SGHAT and CDR2 FQNNGV. With 1 base clipped from V and 2 bases from J, the junction kept 6 bases outside the gene matches. CDR3 size: 16 residues. Here the CDR3 DNA reads TGTGCCAGCAGCTTAGTTGGCGGGGGAGCCACAGATACGCAGTATTTT. The encoded protein is CASSLVGGGATDTQYF.

The chain links TRBV18 to TRBJ2-1; the D gene is possibly TRBD2 (6 bases). Trimming removed 1 base at V and 2 bases at J, with 12 bases between. CDR1 is KGHSH, CDR2 LQKENI, per germline. This CDR3 comprises 16 residues. The CDR3 DNA is TGTGCCAGCTCACCACGTCGGCCGGGGGCCTACAATGAGCAGTTCTTC. Protein: CASSPRRPGAYNEQFF.

The rearrangement uses TRBV30 and TRBJ1-5, with 9 nucleotides matching TRBD1. The junction had 8 bases not matched to a gene; V was cut back by 5 bases and J by 3 bases. The germline CDR1 and CDR2 sequences are GTSNPN and SVGIG (reference sequence). The CDR3 length is 15 residues. Here the CDR3 reads CAWQPGQGYNQPQHF. Here the CDR3 DNA reads TGTGCCTGGCAACCGGGACAGGGTTACAATCAGCCCCAGCATTTT. Combining the CDR3 with reference TRBV30 and TRBJ1-5 gives the whole variable domain SQTIHQWPATLVQPVGSPLSLECTVEGTSNPNLYWYRQAAGRGLQLLFYSVGIGQISSEVPQNLSASRPQDRQFILSSKKLLLSDSGFYLCAWQPGQGYNQPQHFGDGTRLSIL.